This T cell receptor (beta chain) was identified during a study of T cells in Graves' hyperthyroidism and ophthalmopathy. TCR beta CDR3 sequences were amplified from RNA transcripts. HTBI primers were employed in a first-round RT-PCR of the TCR CDR3. TCRdb re-called the multiplex PCR reads with MiXCR, one entry per CDR3 protein. The table includes a few hundred thousand distinct CDR3 sequences, roughly 16% detected once. Findings and caveats of the study: Blood also contained most expanded thyroid clonotypes above 0.001.

Many counts were recorded for this clonotype. Its target is unknown. Uncontrolled infection, other autoimmune disease, pregnancy or lactation disqualified patients from enrolment. This sequence originates from a woman aged 25 to 39 with Graves' ophthalmopathy. The sequenced sample consisted of blood.

CDR3 in amino acids: CASSPLPQGSGTGELFF. CDR3 nucleotide sequence: TGTGCCAGCAGCCCGCTCCCACAGGGGTCGGGCACCGGGGAGCTGTTTTTT. The V and J genes are TRBV11-2 and TRBJ2-2, with 7 bases identical to TRBD1. From germline, CDR1 is SGHAT and CDR2 FQNNGV. The CDR3 has 17 residues. The V and J ends lost 5 bases and 4 bases, in that order; junction bases with no gene match: 13.